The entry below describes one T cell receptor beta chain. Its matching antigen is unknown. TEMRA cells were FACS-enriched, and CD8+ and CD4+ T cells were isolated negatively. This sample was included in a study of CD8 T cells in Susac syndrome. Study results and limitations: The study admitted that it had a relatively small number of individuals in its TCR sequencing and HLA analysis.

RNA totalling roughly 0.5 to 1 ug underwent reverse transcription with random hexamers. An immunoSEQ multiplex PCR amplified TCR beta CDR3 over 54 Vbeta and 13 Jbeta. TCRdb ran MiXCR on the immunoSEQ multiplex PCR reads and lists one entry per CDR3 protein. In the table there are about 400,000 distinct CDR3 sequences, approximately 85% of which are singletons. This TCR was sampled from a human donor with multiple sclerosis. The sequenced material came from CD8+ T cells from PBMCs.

This CDR3 is CSVVRGAESIQYF. The CDR3 DNA follows: TGCAGCGTTGTCCGGGGGGCGGAATCCATTCAGTACTTC. The rearrangement links TRBV29-1 to TRBJ2-4, with a possible D match to TRBD2 (7 bases). CDR1 is SQVTM, CDR2 ANQGSEA, per germline. The CDR3 spans 13 residues. Trimming left V 4 bases short and J 9 bases short, with 16 bases between.